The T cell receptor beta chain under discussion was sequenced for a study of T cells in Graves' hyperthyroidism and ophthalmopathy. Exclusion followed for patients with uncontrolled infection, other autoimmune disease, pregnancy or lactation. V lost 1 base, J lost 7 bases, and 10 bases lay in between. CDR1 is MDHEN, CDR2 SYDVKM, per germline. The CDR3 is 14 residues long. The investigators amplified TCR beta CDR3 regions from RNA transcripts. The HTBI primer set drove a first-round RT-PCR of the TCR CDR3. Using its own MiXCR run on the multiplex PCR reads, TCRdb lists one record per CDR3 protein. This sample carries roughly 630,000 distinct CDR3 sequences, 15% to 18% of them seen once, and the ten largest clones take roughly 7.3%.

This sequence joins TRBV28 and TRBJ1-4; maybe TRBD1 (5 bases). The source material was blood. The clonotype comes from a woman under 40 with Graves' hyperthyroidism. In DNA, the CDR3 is TGTGCCAGCAGTTTATTTTCGGGGACTGAAAAACTGTTTTTT. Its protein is CASSLFSGTEKLFF.